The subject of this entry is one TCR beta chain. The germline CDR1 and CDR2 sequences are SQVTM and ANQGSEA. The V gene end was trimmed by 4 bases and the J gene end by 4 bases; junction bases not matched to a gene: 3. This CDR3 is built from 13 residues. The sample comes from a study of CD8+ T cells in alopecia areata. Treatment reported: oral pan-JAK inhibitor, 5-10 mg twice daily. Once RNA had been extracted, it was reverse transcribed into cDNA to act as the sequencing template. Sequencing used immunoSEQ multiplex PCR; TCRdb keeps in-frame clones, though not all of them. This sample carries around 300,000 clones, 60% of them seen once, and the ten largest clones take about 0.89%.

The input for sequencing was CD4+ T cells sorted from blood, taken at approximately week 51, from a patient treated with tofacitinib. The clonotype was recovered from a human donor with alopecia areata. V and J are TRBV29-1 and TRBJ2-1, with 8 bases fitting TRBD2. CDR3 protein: CSVASGGYNEQFF. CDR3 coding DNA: TGCAGCGTTGCAAGCGGGGGATACAATGAGCAGTTCTTC.